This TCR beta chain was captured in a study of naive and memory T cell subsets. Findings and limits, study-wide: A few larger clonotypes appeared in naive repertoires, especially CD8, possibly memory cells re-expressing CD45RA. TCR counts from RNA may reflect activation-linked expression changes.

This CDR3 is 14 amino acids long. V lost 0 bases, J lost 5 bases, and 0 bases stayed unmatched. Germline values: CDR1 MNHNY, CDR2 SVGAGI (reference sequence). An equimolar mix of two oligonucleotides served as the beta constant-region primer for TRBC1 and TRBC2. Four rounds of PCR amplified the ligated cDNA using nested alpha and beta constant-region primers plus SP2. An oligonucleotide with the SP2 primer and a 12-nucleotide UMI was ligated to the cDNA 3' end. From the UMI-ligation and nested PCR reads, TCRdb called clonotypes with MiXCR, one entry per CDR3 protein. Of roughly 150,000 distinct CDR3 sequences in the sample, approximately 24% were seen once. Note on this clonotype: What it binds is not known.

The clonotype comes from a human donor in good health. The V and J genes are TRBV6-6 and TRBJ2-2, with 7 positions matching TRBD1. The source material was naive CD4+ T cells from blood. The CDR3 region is CASSYSRGTGELFF. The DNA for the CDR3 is TGTGCCAGCAGTTACTCCAGGGGGACCGGGGAGCTGTTTTTT.